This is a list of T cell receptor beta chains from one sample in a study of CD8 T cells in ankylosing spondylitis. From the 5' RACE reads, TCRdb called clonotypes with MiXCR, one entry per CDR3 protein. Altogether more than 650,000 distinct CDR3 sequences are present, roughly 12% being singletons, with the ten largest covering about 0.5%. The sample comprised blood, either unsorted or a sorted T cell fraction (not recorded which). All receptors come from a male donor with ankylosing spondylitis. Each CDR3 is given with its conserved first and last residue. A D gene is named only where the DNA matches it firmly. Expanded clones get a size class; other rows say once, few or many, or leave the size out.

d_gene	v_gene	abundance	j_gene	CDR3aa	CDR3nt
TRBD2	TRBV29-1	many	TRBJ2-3	CSVATSGRGDTQYF	TGCAGCGTGGCGACTAGCGGGAGAGGAGATACGCAGTATTTT
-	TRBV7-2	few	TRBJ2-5	CASSLPGLWETQYF	TGTGCCAGCAGCTTACCGGGACTCTGGGAGACCCAGTACTTC
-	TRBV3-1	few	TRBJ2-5	CASNLRRGETQYF	TGTGCCTCCAACCTCCGGCGAGGGGAGACCCAGTACTTC
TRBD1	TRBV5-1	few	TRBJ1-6	CASSNQGAGSPLHF	TGCGCCAGCAGCAACCAGGGGGCTGGATCACCCCTCCACTTT
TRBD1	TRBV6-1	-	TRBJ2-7	CASRITGAGDYEQYF	TGTGCCAGCAGAATAACAGGGGCCGGGGACTACGAGCAGTACTTC
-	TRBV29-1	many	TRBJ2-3	CSVGGKNTDTQYF	TGCAGCGTTGGGGGGAAGAACACAGATACGCAGTATTTT
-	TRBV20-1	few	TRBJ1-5	CSAEDRGRGQPQHF	TGCAGTGCTGAAGACAGAGGAAGGGGTCAGCCCCAGCATTTT
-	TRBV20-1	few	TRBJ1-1	CSATRGGFLTEAFF	TGCAGTGCTACCAGGGGTGGATTCCTCACTGAAGCTTTCTTT
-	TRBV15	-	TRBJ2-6	CATSTRSGTVLRANVLTF	TGTGCCACCAGCACTCGGTCCGGGACGGTTTTGAGGGCCAACGTCCTGACTTTC
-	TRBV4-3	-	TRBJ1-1	CASSRTWTASEAFF	TGCGCCAGCAGCCGCACTTGGACAGCCTCGGAAGCTTTCTTT
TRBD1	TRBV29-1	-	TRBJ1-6	CSVRQGTNNSPLHF	TGCAGCGTCCGACAGGGCACAAATAATTCACCCCTCCACTTT
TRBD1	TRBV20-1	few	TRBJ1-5	CSARVGTVQPQHF	TGCAGTGCTAGAGTAGGGACAGTTCAGCCCCAGCATTTT
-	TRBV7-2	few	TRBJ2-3	CASSGITDTQYF	TGTGCCAGCAGCGGAATCACAGATACGCAGTATTTT
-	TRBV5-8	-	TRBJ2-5	CASGPDPGETQYF	TGTGCCAGCGGCCCTGACCCGGGGGAGACCCAGTACTTC
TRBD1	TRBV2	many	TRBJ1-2	CASTPRGQLYRYTF	TGTGCCAGCACTCCCCGGGGACAGTTGTATCGCTACACCTTC
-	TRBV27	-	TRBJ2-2	CASSLLSLANTGELFF	TGTGCCAGCAGTTTACTCTCCCTCGCGAACACCGGGGAGCTGTTTTTT
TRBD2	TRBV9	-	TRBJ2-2	CASSVTSGRNTGELFF	TGTGCCAGCAGCGTAACTAGCGGGAGGAACACCGGGGAGCTGTTTTTT
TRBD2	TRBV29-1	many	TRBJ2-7	CSVSRDYSYEQYF	TGCAGCGTTTCCCGGGACTACTCCTACGAGCAGTACTTC
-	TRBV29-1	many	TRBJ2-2	CSVRDAGELFF	TGCAGCGTTCGCGACGCCGGGGAGCTGTTTTTT
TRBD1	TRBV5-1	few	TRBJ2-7	CASSLDSGQGANEQYF	TGCGCCAGCAGCTTGGATTCGGGACAGGGGGCGAACGAGCAGTACTTC
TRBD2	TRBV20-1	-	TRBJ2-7	CSARDPSGGALDEQYF	TGCAGTGCTAGAGATCCTAGCGGGGGGGCCCTCGACGAGCAGTACTTC
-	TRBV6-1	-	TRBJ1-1	CASNRAAALRHTEAFF	TGTGCCAGCAATCGGGCCGCTGCCCTCCGGCACACTGAAGCTTTCTTT
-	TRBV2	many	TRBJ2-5	CASSWDIGKETQYF	TGTGCCAGCAGTTGGGACATAGGAAAAGAGACCCAGTACTTC
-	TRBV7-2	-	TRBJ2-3	CASSPEWAGHTQYF	TGTGCCAGCAGCCCAGAATGGGCAGGGCATACGCAGTATTTT
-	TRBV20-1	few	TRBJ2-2	CSATRENTGELFF	TGCAGTGCTACCAGGGAGAACACCGGGGAGCTGTTTTTT
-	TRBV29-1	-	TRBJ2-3	CSIGGQVAQYF	TGCAGCATTGGCGGACAAGTCGCGCAGTATTTT
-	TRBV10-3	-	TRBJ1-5	CASAVRGSNQPQHF	TGTGCCTCCGCCGTTAGGGGGAGCAATCAGCCCCAGCATTTT